The 28 T cell receptor beta chains reported below all come from one sample, sequenced in a study of cytomegalovirus exposure and HLA in healthy donors. PCR primers comprised 60 Vbeta and 13 Jbeta primers. Only in-frame clones appear in the TCRdb table, and some are missing; sequencing was by immunoSEQ multiplex PCR. The sample lists 150,000 to 200,000 clones, over 60% occurring once. The sample comprised PBMCs. These receptors were taken from a man aged 35-49 years in good health and CMV-seropositive.

This clone was found once. The chain is built from TRBV30 and TRBJ1-5, with D unclear. The CDR3 extends over 13 amino acids. The germline V gene has CDR1 GTSNPN and CDR2 SVGIG (reference sequence). The V end was cut by 1 base, the J end by 3 bases, with 7 bases between. CDR3 DNA sequence: TGTGCCTGGAGTGCAGGCAACAATCAGCCCCAGCATTTT. Its protein product is CAWSAGNNQPQHF.

The chain recombines TRBV7-2 with TRBJ2-5; the match to TRBD2 covers 9 bases. CDR3 length: 15 residues. J was trimmed by 4 bases and V by 5 bases; bases with no gene match: 8. Germline CDR1 is SGHTA and CDR2 is FQGNSA. The CDR3 loop reads CASSLGAGGLETQYF. CDR3 sequence (DNA): TGTGCCAGCAGCCTAGGAGCGGGAGGATTAGAGACCCAGTACTTC.

The chain links TRBV5-4 to TRBJ2-2; tentatively, D is TRBD1 (6 bases). V was trimmed by 0 bases and J by 1 base, leaving 7 bases between them. Looked up from germline, CDR1 is SGHNT and CDR2 is YYREEE (reference sequence). This CDR3 contains 15 residues. The CDR3 nucleotides read TGTGCCAGCAGCTTGGGACAGGAGAACACCGGGGAGCTGTTTTTT. Its protein product is CASSLGQENTGELFF. Supplemented by reference TRBV5-4 and TRBJ2-2, the full variable domain reads ETGVTQSPTHLIKTRGQQVTLRCSSQSGHNTVSWYQQALGQGPQFIFQYYREEENGRGNFPPRFSGLQFPNYSSELNVNALELDDSALYLCASSLGQENTGELFFGEGSRLTVL.

This clone showed up just once. The V and J genes are TRBV7-3 and TRBJ1-1; 7 nucleotides line up with TRBD1. The ends lost 5 bases at V and 0 bases at J; junction bases unmatched: 0. The CDR3 covers 13 residues. CDR1 SGHTA and CDR2 FQGTGA come from the germline V gene. CDR3 coding DNA: TGTGCCAGCAGCAGGGGGCTGAACACTGAAGCTTTCTTT. This translates into CASSRGLNTEAFF.

This chain links TRBV9 with TRBJ2-7; D is possibly TRBD1 (5 bases). The CDR3 is 14 amino acids. The V end was cut by 4 bases, the J end by 3 bases, with 14 bases between. Germline-derived CDR1 and CDR2 are SGDLS and YYNGEE. CDR3 amino acids: CASSLTGNSYEQYF. In DNA form, the CDR3 reads TGTGCCAGCAGCCTTACAGGAAATAGCTACGAGCAGTACTTC.

The chain joins TRBV11-2 to TRBJ2-5; TRBD2 matches 9 bases. The assigned J gene may be wrong: the sequence end matches TRBJ2-7 better. The CDR3 is made up of 16 amino acids. Looked up from germline, CDR1 is SGHAT and CDR2 is FQNNGV. CDR3 DNA sequence: TGTGCCAGCAGCAAGGTACCGGGACTAGCTAAGGACGAGCAGTACTTC. Its translation: CASSKVPGLAKDEQYF.

This chain links TRBV7-9 with TRBJ2-3, with 11 bases matching TRBD1. CDR3 size: 16 residues. CDR1 and CDR2 from the germline V gene are SEHNR and FQNEAQ (reference sequence). Trimming took 5 bases from V and 6 from J; bases not matched to a gene: 10. The CDR3 loop reads CASSPSWGQGEDTQYF. CDR3 in DNA: TGTGCCAGCAGCCCTTCCTGGGGACAGGGGGAGGATACGCAGTATTTT.

This clone was counted a single time. This chain connects TRBV28 to TRBJ1-4, with 9 bases identical to TRBD1. Per the germline V gene, CDR1 is MDHEN and CDR2 is SYDVKM. Trimming at V came to 10 bases and at J to 7 bases, leaving 7 bases not matched to a gene. This CDR3 spans 13 amino acids. CDR3 DNA sequence: TGTGCCATCGGGACAGGGAGTCCTGAAAAACTGTTTTTT. It yields the protein CAIGTGSPEKLFF.

The chain has TRBV6-1 and TRBJ2-7, with 7 nucleotides matching TRBD1. The trim removed 2 bases at V and 0 bases at J, leaving 4 bases unmatched. The CDR3 length is 15 residues. CDR1 is MNHNS, CDR2 SASEGT, per germline. The CDR3 sequence: CASSEKGDSSYEQYF. CDR3 nucleotide sequence: TGTGCCAGCAGTGAAAAAGGGGACAGCTCCTACGAGCAGTACTTC.

This chain connects TRBV11-1 to TRBJ2-1; D gene unclear. V lost 5 bases and J 8 bases, leaving 16 bases between the germline ends. The CDR3 is 14 residues long. Germline CDR1 and CDR2: SGHAT and FQDESV (reference sequence). This CDR3 reads CASSPVEQAHEQFF. In DNA form, the CDR3 reads TGTGCCAGCAGCCCGGTAGAGCAGGCCCATGAGCAGTTCTTC.

The chain uses TRBV19 and TRBJ2-3, with D perhaps matching TRBD2 (5 bases). Germline V gives CDR1 LNHDA, CDR2 SQIVND (reference sequence). The V gene lost 3 bases and the J gene lost 6 bases, with 7 bases spanning the gap. The CDR3 covers 12 residues. This chain's CDR3 is CASSMSGDTQYF. In nucleotides, the CDR3 is TGTGCCAGTAGTATGTCGGGGGATACGCAGTATTTT. The entire variable domain, with the rest obtained from reference TRBV19 and TRBJ2-3, is as follows: DGGITQSPKYLFRKEGQNVTLSCEQNLNHDAMYWYRQDPGQGLRLIYYSQIVNDFQKGDIAEGYSVSREKKESFPLTVTSAQKNPTAFYLCASSMSGDTQYFGPGTRLTVL.

The chain recombines TRBV18 with TRBJ2-7; maybe TRBD1 (5 bases). V gave up 2 bases and J gave up 2 bases, with 10 bases separating them. Per the germline V gene, CDR1 is KGHSH and CDR2 is LQKENI. This CDR3 spans 14 amino acids. Written as DNA, the CDR3 is TGTGCCAGCTCACCAGCGACAGCAGCCTACGAGCAGTACTTC. Translation gives CASSPATAAYEQYF. Based on the CDR3 plus reference TRBV18 and TRBJ2-7, the full variable domain is NAGVMQNPRHLVRRRGQEARLRCSPMKGHSHVYWYRQLPEEGLKFMVYLQKENIIDESGMPKERFSAEFPKEGPSILRIQQVVRGDSAAYFCASSPATAAYEQYFGPGTRLTVT.

The CDR3 loop reads CASSDGSRDTQYF. CDR3 nucleotides: TGTGCCAGCTCAGACGGGAGTAGGGATACGCAGTATTTT. The gene calls are TRBV18 and TRBJ2-3; maybe TRBD2 (6 bases). Germline CDR1 and CDR2: KGHSH and LQKENI. The V end was cut by 5 bases, the J end by 6 bases, with 12 bases between. The CDR3 has 13 residues.

V is TRBV4-2 and J is TRBJ2-7, with 10 nucleotides matching TRBD2. After removal of 1 base from V and 1 base from J, the junction contained 1 base not matched to a gene. The CDR3 length is 15 residues. Germline V CDR1 and CDR2: LGHNA, YNFKEQ. CDR3 coding DNA: TGTGCCAGCAGCCAAGGTAGCGGGAGGTCCTACGAGCAGTACTTC. Its protein product is CASSQGSGRSYEQYF.

The genes are TRBV2 and TRBJ1-5; D unclear. This CDR3 region has 13 residues. CDR1 is SNHLY, CDR2 FYNNEI, per germline. V was shortened by 7 bases and J by 0 bases, with 7 bases between the two germline ends. CDR3 sequence reads: CASTGLSNQPQHF. CDR3 in DNA: TGTGCCAGCACCGGACTTAGCAATCAGCCCCAGCATTTT. The complete variable domain, with remaining parts taken from reference TRBV2 and TRBJ1-5, reads EPEVTQTPSHQVTQMGQEVILRCVPISNHLYFYWYRQILGQKVEFLVSFYNNEISEKSEIFDDQFSVERPDGSNFTLKIRSTKLEDSAMYFCASTGLSNQPQHFGDGTRLSIL.

V and J are TRBV7-2 and TRBJ1-6, with TRBD1 as a possible D gene (6 bases). Per the germline V gene, CDR1 is SGHTA and CDR2 is FQGNSA. This CDR3 spans 16 amino acids. V shed 1 base and J shed 6 bases, with 13 bases lying between them. DNA for the CDR3: TGTGCCAGCAGCTTAGGTGGGACACCTACTAATTCACCCCTCCACTTT. Amino acids: CASSLGGTPTNSPLHF. The full variable domain, in which reference TRBV7-2 and TRBJ1-6 provide the parts outside the CDR3, is GAGVSQSPSNKVTEKGKDVELRCDPISGHTALYWYRQSLGQGLEFLIYFQGNSAPDKSGLPSDRFSAERTGGSVSTLTIQRTQQEDSAVYLCASSLGGTPTNSPLHFGNGTRLTVT.

The CDR3 here is CASGQGAYEQYF. In DNA form, the CDR3 reads TGTGCTTCGGGACAGGGGGCCTACGAGCAGTACTTC. The chain recombines TRBV7-9 with TRBJ2-7; 11 nucleotides align to TRBD1. Germline assignment: CDR1 SEHNR and CDR2 FQNEAQ (reference sequence). CDR3 length: 12 residues. The complete variable domain, with remaining parts taken from reference TRBV7-9 and TRBJ2-7, reads DTGVSQNPRHKITKRGQNVTFRCDPISEHNRLYWYRQTLGQGPEFLTYFQNEAQLEKSRLLSDRFSAERPKGSFSTLEIQRTEQGDSAMYLCASGQGAYEQYFGPGTRLTVT.

This chain joins TRBV7-3 and TRBJ2-1; perhaps TRBD2 as D (5 bases). Between the trimmed V and J ends, which lost 2 bases and 0 bases, there was a span of 8 bases. This CDR3 comprises 15 residues. Germline CDR1 reads SGHTA; CDR2 reads FQGTGA. CDR3: CASSLAAGSYNEQFF. DNA of the CDR3: TGTGCCAGCAGCTTAGCGGCGGGCTCCTACAATGAGCAGTTCTTC.

J is TRBJ2-5 and V is TRBV9, with 7 nucleotides matching TRBD2. CDR1 SGDLS and CDR2 YYNGEE come from the germline V gene. V trimming: 3 bases; J trimming: 3 bases; junction bases outside the gene matches: 2. This CDR3 is built from 13 residues. This CDR3 is CASSGLAEETQYF. CDR3 DNA: TGTGCCAGCAGCGGACTAGCAGAAGAGACCCAGTACTTC.

This clone was seen once. The chain joins TRBV27 to TRBJ1-5; no firm D call. CDR3 length: 13 residues. V was pared by 0 bases and J by 3 bases, with 3 bases between. Germline CDR1 MNHEY, CDR2 SMNVEV (reference sequence). The CDR3 sequence is CASSLSNNQPQHF. The CDR3 nucleotides are TGTGCCAGCAGTTTATCTAACAATCAGCCCCAGCATTTT.

The chain is built from TRBV6-6 and TRBJ1-5, with 7 bases that match TRBD1. The CDR3 runs 16 residues. With V trimmed by 6 bases and J by 3 bases, 11 bases remained unmatched. Germline CDR1 and CDR2: MNHNY and SVGAGI (reference sequence). In nucleotides, the CDR3 is TGTGCCAGCAGAGACCACGCGGACAGGCTCAATCAGCCCCAGCATTTT. It translates to CASRDHADRLNQPQHF.

The chain has TRBV27 and TRBJ1-1, with 8 bases aligning to TRBD1. With 6 bases clipped from V and 4 bases from J, the junction kept 7 bases outside the gene matches. Germline values: CDR1 MNHEY, CDR2 SMNVEV (reference sequence). This CDR3 has 14 amino acids. CDR3 DNA sequence: TGTGCCAGCAGCCGGACAGGGTTGGGCACTGAAGCTTTCTTT. Translated: CASSRTGLGTEAFF.

The rearrangement links TRBV5-1 to TRBJ2-5, with TRBD2 as a possible D gene (5 bases). The CDR3 is 15 amino acids. The V and J ends lost 4 bases and 5 bases respectively, with 18 bases between them. Looked up from germline, CDR1 is SGHRS and CDR2 is YFSETQ. The CDR3 DNA sequence: TGCGCCAGCAGCCTGATTGGAGGAGGTGGGGAGACCCAGTACTTC. Protein sequence: CASSLIGGGGETQYF.

CDR3 in amino acids: CASSLVGGRANNEQFF. The CDR3 nucleotides are TGCGCCAGCAGCTTGGTCGGGGGGAGGGCGAACAATGAGCAGTTCTTC. The chain uses TRBV5-1 and TRBJ2-1; 7 bases are shared with TRBD2. Trimming removed 0 bases from V and 5 bases from J; junction bases left unmatched: 8. CDR1 and CDR2 from the germline V gene are SGHRS and YFSETQ. The CDR3 loop spans 16 amino acids.

This chain uses TRBV2 with TRBJ2-7; the match to TRBD1 covers 10 bases. V was pared by 2 bases and J by 6 bases, with 7 bases of the junction left unmatched. The CDR3 contains 15 residues. Germline lookup yields CDR1 SNHLY and CDR2 FYNNEI. The CDR3 nucleotides are TGTGCCAGCAGTGAATTGGGACAGGGGTTAGCCGAGCAGTACTTC. This translates into CASSELGQGLAEQYF.

V usage is TRBV23-1 and J usage is TRBJ2-1, with 12 positions matching TRBD1. TRBV23-1 has ORF status, its function being uncertain. Unmatched junction bases numbered 14, after V lost 8 bases and J lost 9 bases. The CDR3 is made up of 16 amino acids. The CDR3 loop reads CASGPQGGQGAGEQFF. In nucleotides, the CDR3 is TGCGCCAGCGGACCCCAGGGGGGACAGGGGGCTGGTGAGCAGTTCTTC.

This sequence joins TRBV18 and TRBJ2-5; D is ambiguous. Gene TRBJ2-7 matches the end of the DNA better, so the J call may be wrong. CDR1 KGHSH and CDR2 LQKENI come from the germline V gene. The CDR3 runs 13 residues. The DNA of the CDR3 is TGTGCCAGCTCACCACCCAATCTAAACGAGCAGTACTTC. Translating it yields CASSPPNLNEQYF.

The rearrangement joins TRBV5-1 to TRBJ2-2; 7 nucleotides align to TRBD1. This CDR3 spans 15 amino acids. Germline V lookup: CDR1 SGHRS, CDR2 YFSETQ. Unmatched junction bases numbered 6, after V lost 4 bases and J lost 3 bases. CDR3 nucleotide sequence: TGCGCCAGCAGCATAAACAGGGGCGACACCGGGGAGCTGTTTTTT. Translated: CASSINRGDTGELFF.